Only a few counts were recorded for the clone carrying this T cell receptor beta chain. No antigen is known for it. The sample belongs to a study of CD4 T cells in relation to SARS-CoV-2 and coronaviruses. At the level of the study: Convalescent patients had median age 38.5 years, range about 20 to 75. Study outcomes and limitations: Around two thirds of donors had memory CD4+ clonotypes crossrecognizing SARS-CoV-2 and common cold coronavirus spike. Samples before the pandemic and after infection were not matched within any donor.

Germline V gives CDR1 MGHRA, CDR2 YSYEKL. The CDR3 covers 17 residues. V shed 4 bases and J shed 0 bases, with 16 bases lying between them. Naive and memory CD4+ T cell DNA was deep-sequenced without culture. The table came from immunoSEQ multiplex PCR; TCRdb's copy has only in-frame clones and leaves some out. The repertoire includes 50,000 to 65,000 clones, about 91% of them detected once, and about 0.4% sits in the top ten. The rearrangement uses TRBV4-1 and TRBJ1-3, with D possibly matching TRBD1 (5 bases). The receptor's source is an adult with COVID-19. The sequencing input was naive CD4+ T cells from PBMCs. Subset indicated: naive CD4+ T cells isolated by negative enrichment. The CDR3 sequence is CASSLFRDPASGNTIYF. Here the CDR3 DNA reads TGCGCCAGCAGCCTTTTTCGGGACCCGGCCTCTGGAAACACCATATATTTT.